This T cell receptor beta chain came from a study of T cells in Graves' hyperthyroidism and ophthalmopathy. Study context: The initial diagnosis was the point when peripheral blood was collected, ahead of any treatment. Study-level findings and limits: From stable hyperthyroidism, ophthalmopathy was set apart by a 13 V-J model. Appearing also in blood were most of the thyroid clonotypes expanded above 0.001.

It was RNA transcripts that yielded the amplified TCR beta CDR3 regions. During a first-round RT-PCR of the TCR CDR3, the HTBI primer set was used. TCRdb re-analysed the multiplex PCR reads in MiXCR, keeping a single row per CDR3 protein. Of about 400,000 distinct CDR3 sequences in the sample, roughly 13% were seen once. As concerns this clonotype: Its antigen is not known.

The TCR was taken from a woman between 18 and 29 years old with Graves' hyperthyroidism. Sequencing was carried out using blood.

CDR3 nucleotides: TGTGCCAGCAATAATATCGGAGGGTCACCGAACACTGAAGCTTTCTTT. It yields the protein CASNNIGGSPNTEAFF. The chain employs TRBV6-2 or TRBV6-3 and TRBJ1-1; D is ambiguous. This CDR3 spans 16 amino acids. Germline CDR1 and CDR2: MNHEY and SVGEGT. Trimming stripped 7 bases from V and 1 base from J, with 19 bases between.